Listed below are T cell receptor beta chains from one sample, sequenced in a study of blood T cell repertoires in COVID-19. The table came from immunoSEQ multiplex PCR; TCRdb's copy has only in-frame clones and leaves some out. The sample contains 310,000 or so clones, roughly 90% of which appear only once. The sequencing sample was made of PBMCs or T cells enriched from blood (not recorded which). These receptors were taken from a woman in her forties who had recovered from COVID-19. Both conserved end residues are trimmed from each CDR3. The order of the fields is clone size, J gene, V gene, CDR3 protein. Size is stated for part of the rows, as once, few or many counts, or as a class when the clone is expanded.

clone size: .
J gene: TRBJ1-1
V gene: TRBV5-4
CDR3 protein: ASSWGQLNTEAF

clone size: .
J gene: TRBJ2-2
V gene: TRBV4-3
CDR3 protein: ASSQETPENTGELF

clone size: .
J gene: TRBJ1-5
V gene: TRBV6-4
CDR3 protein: ASSVTNQPQH

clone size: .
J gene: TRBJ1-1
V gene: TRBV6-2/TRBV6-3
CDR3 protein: ASSYGAPRGAF

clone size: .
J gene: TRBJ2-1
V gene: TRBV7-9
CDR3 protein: ASSLGQGADNEQF

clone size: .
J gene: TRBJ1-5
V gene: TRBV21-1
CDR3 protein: ASSIPSSGQGNQPQH

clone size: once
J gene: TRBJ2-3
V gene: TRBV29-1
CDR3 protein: SVSSRSKTDTQY

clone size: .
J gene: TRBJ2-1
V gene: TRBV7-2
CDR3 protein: ASSLHLGTIHNGEQF

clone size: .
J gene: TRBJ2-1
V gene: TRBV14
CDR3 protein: ASSLFGGNEQF

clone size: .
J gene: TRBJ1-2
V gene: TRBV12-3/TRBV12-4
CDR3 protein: ASSPGSSHGYT

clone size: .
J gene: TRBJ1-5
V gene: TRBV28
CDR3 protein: ASSSMTGGNQPQH

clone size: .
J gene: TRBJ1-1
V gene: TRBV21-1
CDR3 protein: ASTSYRGSANTEAF

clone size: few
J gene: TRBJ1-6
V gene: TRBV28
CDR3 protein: ASSYHGTGENSPLH

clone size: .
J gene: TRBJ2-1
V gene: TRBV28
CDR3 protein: ASRGTWDSGF

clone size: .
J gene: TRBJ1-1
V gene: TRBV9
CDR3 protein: ASSVGDSMNTEAF

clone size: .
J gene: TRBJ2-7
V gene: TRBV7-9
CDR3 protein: ASSLADTPAY

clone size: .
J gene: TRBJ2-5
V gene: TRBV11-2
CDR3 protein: ASSLGQLETQY

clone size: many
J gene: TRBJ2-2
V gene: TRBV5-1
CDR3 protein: ASSLAAGVTGELF

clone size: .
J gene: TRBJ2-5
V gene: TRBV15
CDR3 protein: ATSRGGGRETQY

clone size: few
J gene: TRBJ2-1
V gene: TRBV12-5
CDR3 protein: ASGLVWTSGSYNEQF

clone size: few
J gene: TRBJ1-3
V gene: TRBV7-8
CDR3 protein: ASSLALRDRGAGNTIY

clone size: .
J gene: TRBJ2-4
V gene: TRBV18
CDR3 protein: ASSQGGAKNIQY

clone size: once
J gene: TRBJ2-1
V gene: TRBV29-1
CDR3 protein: SAPDPRGDEQF

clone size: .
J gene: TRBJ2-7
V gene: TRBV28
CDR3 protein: ASSSQFYRSTPNPIHYEQY

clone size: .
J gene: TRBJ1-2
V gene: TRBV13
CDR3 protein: ASSSRGQGVYGYT

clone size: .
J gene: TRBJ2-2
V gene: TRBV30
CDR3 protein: AWTSGHDTGELF

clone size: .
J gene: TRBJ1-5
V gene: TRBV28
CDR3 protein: ASSSDRVGQPQH

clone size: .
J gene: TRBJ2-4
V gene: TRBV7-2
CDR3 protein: ASSLASGIKNIQY

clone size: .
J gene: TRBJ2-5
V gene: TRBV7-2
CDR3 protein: ASSTRLAGGQETQY

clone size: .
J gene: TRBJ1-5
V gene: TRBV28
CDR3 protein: ASSFVGVREPQH

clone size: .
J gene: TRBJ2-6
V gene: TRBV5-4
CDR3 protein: ASSSGTGGPGANVLT

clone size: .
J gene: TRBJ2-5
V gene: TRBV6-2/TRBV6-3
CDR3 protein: ASSPDRMSRTQY

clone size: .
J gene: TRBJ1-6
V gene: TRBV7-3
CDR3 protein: ASSPQGESRSSPLH

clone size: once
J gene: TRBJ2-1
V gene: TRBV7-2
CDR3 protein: ASSSRRLEGNEQF

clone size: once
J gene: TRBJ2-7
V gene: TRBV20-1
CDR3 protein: SAMGGGEQY

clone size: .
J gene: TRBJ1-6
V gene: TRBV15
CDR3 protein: ATSSGDFLSSYNSPLH